A selection of T cell receptor beta chains follows, all from one sample in a study of T cells in Graves' hyperthyroidism and ophthalmopathy. TCRdb analysed the multiplex PCR reads with MiXCR anew, one entry per CDR3 protein. The sample contains approximately 610,000 distinct CDR3 sequences, roughly 14% of which appear only once. Sequences were obtained from blood. All receptors come from a woman in her forties with Graves' ophthalmopathy. The CDR3 runs from the conserved cysteine through the conserved F or W. A D gene is named only where the DNA matches it firmly. The size of a clone is reported for some rows only, either as once, few or many, or as a class for expanded clones.

clone_size	v_call	j_call	d_call	cdr3_nt	cdr3_aa
many	TRBV12-3/TRBV12-4	TRBJ1-1	TRBD1	TGTGCCAGCAGTTTAGTACAGGGGGGTGAAGCTTTCTTT	CASSLVQGGEAFF
few	TRBV5-1	TRBJ1-2	-	TGCGCCAGCAGCTTCGAGGGCAATGGCTACACCTTC	CASSFEGNGYTF
-	TRBV2	TRBJ2-2	-	TGTGCCAGCAGTGGATTAGGAACCGGGGAGCTGTTTTTT	CASSGLGTGELFF
many	TRBV30	TRBJ2-2	-	TGTGCCTGGAACCGAAGGGCCGGCACCGGGGAGCTGTTTTTT	CAWNRRAGTGELFF
few	TRBV7-7	TRBJ2-7	TRBD2	TGTGCTAGCAGCTCCGGGACTAGTAGCGAGCAGTACTTC	CASSSGTSSEQYF
many	TRBV11-2	TRBJ2-7	-	TGTGCCAGCAGCTTAAGGGTCGGAAACCTGGGGGAGCAGTACTTC	CASSLRVGNLGEQYF
-	TRBV2	TRBJ1-2	-	TGTGCCAGCAGTCCACAGGTTGGGGGGCATGGCTACACCTTC	CASSPQVGGHGYTF
many	TRBV28	TRBJ1-6	-	TGTGCCAGCACCCGAGGAGGGTTTAGCGGTTCACCCCTCCACTTT	CASTRGGFSGSPLHF
-	TRBV2	TRBJ2-2	-	TGTGCCACCTCCGGGGACCGAGGCACCGGGGAGCTGTTTTTT	CATSGDRGTGELFF
few	TRBV6-5	TRBJ1-5	-	TGTGCCAGCAGTTTAGGGTTGCACCAGCCCCAGCATTTT	CASSLGLHQPQHF
many	TRBV5-4	TRBJ2-5	-	TGTGCCAGCAGCTGGGGGCAGGGTAGGCAAGAGACCCAGTACTTC	CASSWGQGRQETQYF
many	TRBV12-5	TRBJ1-1	-	TGTGCTAGTGTTCAGGGCACTGAAGCTTTCTTT	CASVQGTEAFF
few	TRBV29-1	TRBJ2-2	-	TGCAGCGTTGAATCCGGACTGGGTATCACCGGGGAGCTGTTTTTT	CSVESGLGITGELFF
many	TRBV20-1	TRBJ1-1	TRBD1	TGCAGTGCTAGTTGGCAGGGGGCGACTGAAGCTTTCTTT	CSASWQGATEAFF
-	TRBV30	TRBJ1-1	TRBD1	TGTGCCGGGGACAGGGGAGTCACTGAAGCTTTCTTT	CAGDRGVTEAFF
once	TRBV7-8	TRBJ2-7	TRBD2	TGTGCCAGCAGGACCGGGACTAGCGGGAGGATGAACTACGAGCAGTACTTC	CASRTGTSGRMNYEQYF
many	TRBV9	TRBJ1-1	-	TGTGCCAGCAGCGTTCAGGGCCAGATGAACACTGAAGCTTTCTTT	CASSVQGQMNTEAFF
many	TRBV6-5	TRBJ2-7	-	TGTGCCAGCACTCACGCCGAGGGGGGCAAGCCCTACGAGCAGTACTTC	CASTHAEGGKPYEQYF
-	TRBV4-2	TRBJ1-1	-	TGTGCCAGCAGCCAAGATATAGGGAACACTGAAGCTTTCTTT	CASSQDIGNTEAFF
-	TRBV2	TRBJ1-1	-	TGTGCCAGCAGTGATTGGCCAGGAGATAACACTGAAGCTTTCTTT	CASSDWPGDNTEAFF
many	TRBV28	TRBJ2-5	TRBD1	TGTGCCAGCAGCCCTCCCGGACAGGGGACGGAGACCCAGTACTTC	CASSPPGQGTETQYF
many	TRBV30	TRBJ1-2	-	TGTGCCTGGGAACTAGCCACTCATCGTTTCCGCTACACCTTC	CAWELATHRFRYTF
many	TRBV4-2	TRBJ2-7	TRBD1	TGTGCCAGCAGCCAAGTACCAGGGGGCAGCTACGAGCAGTACTTC	CASSQVPGGSYEQYF
few	TRBV6-2/TRBV6-3	TRBJ2-5	-	TGTGCCAGCAGTTACCTGGCGAGAGGAGAGACCCAGTACTTC	CASSYLARGETQYF
many	TRBV12-3/TRBV12-4	TRBJ1-1	TRBD1	TGTGCCAGCAGTATATACAGGGGAAGTACTGAAGCTTTCTTT	CASSIYRGSTEAFF
few	TRBV30	TRBJ1-6	-	TGTGCCTGGAGTGCCGGGGGCTTAAATAATTCACCCCTCCACTTT	CAWSAGGLNNSPLHF
few	TRBV12-3/TRBV12-4	TRBJ2-2	TRBD2	TGTGCCAGCAGTTTAGCTGCGCGGGGAGGGGATACCGGGGAGCTGTTTTTT	CASSLAARGGDTGELFF
many	TRBV6-7	TRBJ2-7	-	TGTGCCAAGTCCCCCTGGGAGCACTACGAGCAGTACTTC	CAKSPWEHYEQYF
-	TRBV6-5	TRBJ1-2	TRBD1	TGTGCCAGCAGTTATCGGCGGGACAGGGGGAATGGCTACACCTTC	CASSYRRDRGNGYTF